Following are 8 T cell receptor beta chains from one sample sequenced in a study of T cell repertoires in cytomegalovirus infection. Each CDR3 protein is one row after TCRdb ran MiXCR on the reads. There are 150,000 to 200,000 distinct CDR3 sequences in the sample; 7.5% to 10% occur only once, and approximately 4.2% lies in the top ten. The sequencing input was PBMCs. The receptors shown here come from a human donor in good health (CMV status not recorded). Some clones in this sample may be carry-over from other donors' samples.

V and J are TRBV7-6 and TRBJ2-5; 10 nucleotides line up with TRBD2. V shed 4 bases, J shed 3 bases, and the junction held 2 bases outside the gene matches. The germline V gene encodes CDR1 SGHVS and CDR2 FNYEAQ. This CDR3 is built from 14 residues. The CDR3, as DNA: TGTGCCAGCAGCTCAGGACTAGCGGAAGAGACCCAGTACTTC. This encodes CASSSGLAEETQYF.

This clonotype was picked up many times. This chain joins TRBV7-9 and TRBJ1-5, with TRBD1 matching over 7 bases. J was trimmed by 0 bases and V by 4 bases; bases with no gene match: 6. This CDR3 has 16 amino acids. Germline-derived CDR1 and CDR2 are SEHNR and FQNEAQ (reference sequence). CDR3 sequence: CASSSGTAYSNQPQHF. DNA for the CDR3: TGTGCCAGCAGCTCCGGGACAGCCTATAGCAATCAGCCCCAGCATTTT.

The V gene is TRBV28, the J gene TRBJ1-1; D perhaps matches TRBD1 (5 bases). This CDR3 contains 15 residues. V lost 3 bases and J 6 bases, leaving 17 bases between the germline ends. CDR1 is MDHEN and CDR2 is SYDVKM in the germline V gene. Written as DNA, the CDR3 is TGTGCCAGCAGTTTGACCGGGGGATCGGGCGCTGAAGCTTTCTTT. It specifies CASSLTGGSGAEAFF.

Points on this clonotype: A much larger clone differs from this one at a single base, so this may be a read error. The J gene is TRBJ1-5, the V gene TRBV7-3; D is perhaps TRBD1 (6 bases). Germline lookup yields CDR1 SGHTA and CDR2 FQGTGA. The CDR3 loop spans 14 amino acids. The V gene lost 3 bases and the J gene lost 2 bases, with 8 bases spanning the gap. The CDR3 loop reads CASSFYRGNQPQHF. The CDR3 DNA reads TGTGCCAGCAGCTTCTACAGGGGCAATCAGCCCCAGCATTTT.

There are many counts of this clonotype. The J gene is TRBJ2-1, the V gene TRBV4-1; the match to TRBD1 covers 11 bases. Losses at the gene ends were 3 bases for V and 7 bases for J; bases not matched to a gene: 8. CDR3 length: 16 residues. Germline-derived CDR1 and CDR2 are MGHRA and YSYEKL. CDR3 bases: TGCGCCAGCAGCCATTCTCCGGGACAGGGGGGTAATGAGCAGTTCTTC. Its translation: CASSHSPGQGGNEQFF.

The V gene is TRBV7-2, the J gene TRBJ2-7; perhaps TRBD2 as D (6 bases). V was trimmed by 1 base and J by 7 bases, leaving 14 bases between them. This CDR3 is built from 14 residues. Germline CDR1 reads SGHTA; CDR2 reads FQGNSA. CDR3 in amino acids: CASSLVAGGSEQYF. CDR3 coding DNA: TGTGCCAGCAGCTTAGTTGCCGGGGGAAGTGAGCAGTACTTC.

This clonotype has a count of ten or more. The V gene is TRBV3-1, the J gene TRBJ2-1; a weak D match, TRBD2 (6 bases). CDR3 length equals 15 residues. The V gene lost 2 bases and the J gene lost 7 bases, with 15 bases spanning the gap. Germline CDR1 is LGHDT and CDR2 is YNNKEL (reference sequence). Here the CDR3 reads CASSQFFLAPNEQFF. CDR3 DNA: TGTGCCAGCAGCCAATTTTTTCTAGCGCCTAATGAGCAGTTCTTC.

The CDR3 is CASSVSWGGDAFF. CDR3 in DNA: TGTGCCAGCAGTGTCTCCTGGGGGGGTGACGCTTTCTTT. This chain uses TRBV6-1 with TRBJ1-1, with a weak D call TRBD1 (5 bases). Looked up from germline, CDR1 is MNHNS and CDR2 is SASEGT. V dropped 4 bases and J dropped 11 bases, with 17 bases sitting between them. The CDR3 is made up of 13 amino acids.